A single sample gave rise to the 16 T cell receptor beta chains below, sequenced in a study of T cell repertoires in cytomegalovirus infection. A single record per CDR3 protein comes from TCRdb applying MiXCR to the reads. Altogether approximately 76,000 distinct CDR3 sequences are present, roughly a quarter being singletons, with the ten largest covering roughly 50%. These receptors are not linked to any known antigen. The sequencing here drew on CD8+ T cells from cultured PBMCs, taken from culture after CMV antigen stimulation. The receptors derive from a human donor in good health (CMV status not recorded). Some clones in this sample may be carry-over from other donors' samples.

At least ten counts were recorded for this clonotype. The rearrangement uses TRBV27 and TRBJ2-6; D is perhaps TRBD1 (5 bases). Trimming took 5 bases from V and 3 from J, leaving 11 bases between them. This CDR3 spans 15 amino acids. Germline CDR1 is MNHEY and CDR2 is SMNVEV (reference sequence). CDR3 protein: CASSHPGIGANVLTF. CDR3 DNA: TGTGCCAGCAGTCACCCAGGGATTGGGGCCAACGTCCTGACTTTC.

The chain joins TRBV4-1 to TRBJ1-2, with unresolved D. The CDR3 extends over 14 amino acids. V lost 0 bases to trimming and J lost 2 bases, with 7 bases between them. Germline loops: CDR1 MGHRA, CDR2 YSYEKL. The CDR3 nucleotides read TGCGCCAGCAGCCAAGAGGTGGGGAACTATGGCTACACCTTC. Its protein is CASSQEVGNYGYTF.

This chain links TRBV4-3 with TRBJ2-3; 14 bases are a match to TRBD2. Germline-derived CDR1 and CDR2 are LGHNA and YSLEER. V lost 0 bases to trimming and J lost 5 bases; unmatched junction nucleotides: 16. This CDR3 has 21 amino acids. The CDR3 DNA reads TGCGCCAGCAGCCAAGAACCCGCCGCCGGGACTAGCGGGGGCGATCAAGATACGCAGTATTTT. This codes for CASSQEPAAGTSGGDQDTQYF.

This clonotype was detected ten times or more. CDR3 DNA: TGTGCCAGCATTATCCGGGACAGGGGCTACGAGCAGTACTTC. The encoded protein is CASIIRDRGYEQYF. The J gene is TRBJ2-7, the V gene TRBV6-1; 10 nucleotides match TRBD1. V was clipped by 7 bases and J by 3 bases; unmatched bases: 6. The CDR3 has 14 residues. From germline, CDR1 is MNHNS and CDR2 SASEGT.

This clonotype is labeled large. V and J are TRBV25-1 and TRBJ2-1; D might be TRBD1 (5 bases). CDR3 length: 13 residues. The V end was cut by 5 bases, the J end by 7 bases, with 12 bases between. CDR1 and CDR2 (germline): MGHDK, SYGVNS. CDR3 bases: TGTGCCAGCAGTCTCTCAGGGCCGAATGAGCAGTTCTTC. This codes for CASSLSGPNEQFF.

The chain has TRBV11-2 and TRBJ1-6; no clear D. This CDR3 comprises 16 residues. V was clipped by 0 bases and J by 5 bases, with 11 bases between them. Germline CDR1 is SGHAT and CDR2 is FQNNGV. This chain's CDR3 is CASSLEPGSDNSPLHF. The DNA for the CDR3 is TGTGCCAGCAGCTTAGAGCCGGGTTCGGATAATTCACCCCTCCACTTT. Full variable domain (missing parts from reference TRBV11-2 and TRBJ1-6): EAGVAQSPRYKIIEKRQSVAFWCNPISGHATLYWYQQILGQGPKLLIQFQNNGVVDDSQLPKDRFSAERLKGVDSTLKIQPAKLEDSAVYLCASSLEPGSDNSPLHFGNGTRLTVT.

CDR3 nucleotides: TGTGCCAGCAGTTTAATGTCCGGGGGTGGCAATCAGCCCCAGCATTTT. Translation: CASSLMSGGGNQPQHF. This rearrangement joins TRBV28 to TRBJ1-5, with a possible D match to TRBD1 (5 bases). CDR3 length equals 16 residues. CDR1 MDHEN and CDR2 SYDVKM come from the germline V gene. V was pared by 2 bases and J by 2 bases, with 13 bases between.

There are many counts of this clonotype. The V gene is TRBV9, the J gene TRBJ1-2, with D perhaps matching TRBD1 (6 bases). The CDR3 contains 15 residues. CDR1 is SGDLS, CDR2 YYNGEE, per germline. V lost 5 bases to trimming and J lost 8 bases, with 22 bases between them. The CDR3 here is CASRGGRTPGGGYTF. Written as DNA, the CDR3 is TGTGCCAGCAGAGGGGGTCGAACACCCGGTGGGGGCTACACCTTC.

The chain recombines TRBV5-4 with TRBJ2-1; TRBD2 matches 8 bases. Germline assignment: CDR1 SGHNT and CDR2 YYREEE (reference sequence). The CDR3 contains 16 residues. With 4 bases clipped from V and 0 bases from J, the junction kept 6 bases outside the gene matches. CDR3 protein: CASSLGAGGSYNEQFF. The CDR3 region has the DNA TGTGCCAGCAGCCTTGGGGCGGGGGGCTCCTACAATGAGCAGTTCTTC.

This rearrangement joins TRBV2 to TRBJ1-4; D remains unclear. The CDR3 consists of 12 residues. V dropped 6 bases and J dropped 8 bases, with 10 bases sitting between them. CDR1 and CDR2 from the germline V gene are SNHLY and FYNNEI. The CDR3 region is CASSGGWEKLFF. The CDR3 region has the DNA TGTGCCAGCAGCGGAGGATGGGAAAAACTGTTTTTT.

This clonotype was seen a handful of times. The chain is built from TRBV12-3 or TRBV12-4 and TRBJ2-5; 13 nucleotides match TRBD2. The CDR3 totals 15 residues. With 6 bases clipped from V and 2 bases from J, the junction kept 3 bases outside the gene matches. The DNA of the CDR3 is TGTGCCAGCAGCCTGGGACTAGCGGGACAAGAGACCCAGTACTTC. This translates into CASSLGLAGQETQYF.

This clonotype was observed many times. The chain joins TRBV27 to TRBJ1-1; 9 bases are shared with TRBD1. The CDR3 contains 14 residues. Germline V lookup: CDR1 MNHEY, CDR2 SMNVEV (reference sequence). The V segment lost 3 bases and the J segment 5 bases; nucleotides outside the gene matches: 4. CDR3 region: CASSLGGTGTEAFF. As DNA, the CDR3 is TGTGCCAGCAGTTTGGGCGGGACAGGGACTGAAGCTTTCTTT.

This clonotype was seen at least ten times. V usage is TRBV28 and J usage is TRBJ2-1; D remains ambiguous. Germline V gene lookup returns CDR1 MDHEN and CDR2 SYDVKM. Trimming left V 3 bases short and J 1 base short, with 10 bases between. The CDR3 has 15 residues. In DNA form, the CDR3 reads TGTGCCAGCAGTTTCCGCGACACTTCCTACAATGAGCAGTTCTTC. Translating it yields CASSFRDTSYNEQFF. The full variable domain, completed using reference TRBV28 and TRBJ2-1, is DVKVTQSSRYLVKRTGEKVFLECVQDMDHENMFWYRQDPGLGLRLIYFSYDVKMKEKGDIPEGYSVSREKKERFSLILESASTNQTSMYLCASSFRDTSYNEQFFGPGTRLTVL.

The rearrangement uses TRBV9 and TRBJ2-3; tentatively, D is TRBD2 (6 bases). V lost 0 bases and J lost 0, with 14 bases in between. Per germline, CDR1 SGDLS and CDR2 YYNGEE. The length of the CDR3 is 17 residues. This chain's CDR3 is CASSVAFSGRSTDTQYF. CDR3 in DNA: TGTGCCAGCAGCGTAGCTTTTAGCGGCCGTAGCACAGATACGCAGTATTTT.

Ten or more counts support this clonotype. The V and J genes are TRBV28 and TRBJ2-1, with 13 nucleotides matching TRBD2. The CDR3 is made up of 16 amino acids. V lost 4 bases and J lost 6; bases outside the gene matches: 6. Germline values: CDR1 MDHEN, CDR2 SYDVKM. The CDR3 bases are TGTGCCAGCAGTTCCGAACTAGCGGGGGGGCTCAATGAGCAGTTCTTC. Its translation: CASSSELAGGLNEQFF.

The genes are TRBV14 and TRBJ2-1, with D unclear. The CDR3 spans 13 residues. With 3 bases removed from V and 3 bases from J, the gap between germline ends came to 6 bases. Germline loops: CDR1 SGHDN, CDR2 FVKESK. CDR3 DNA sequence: TGTGCCAGCAGCCATTACAACTACAATGAGCAGTTCTTC. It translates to CASSHYNYNEQFF. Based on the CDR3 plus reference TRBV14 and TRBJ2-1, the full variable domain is EAGVTQFPSHSVIEKGQTVTLRCDPISGHDNLYWYRRVMGKEIKFLLHFVKESKQDESGMPNNRFLAERTGGTYSTLKVQPAELEDSGVYFCASSHYNYNEQFFGPGTRLTVL.